This T cell receptor (beta chain) was documented in a study of CD8+ T cells in alopecia areata. The CDR3 covers 13 residues. CDR1 is GTSNPN, CDR2 SVGIG, per germline (reference sequence). V was cut by 8 bases and J by 5 bases, with 15 bases left in between. Sequencing used cDNA as its template, made by extracting RNA and reverse transcribing it. Produced via immunoSEQ multiplex PCR; TCRdb's table is partial and in-frame only. Among a few hundred thousand clones listed, under 70% were seen once. Sample: CD4+ T cells sorted from blood, taken at week 0. The chain employs TRBV30 and TRBJ2-2, with a weak D call TRBD2 (6 bases). This clonotype originated in a human donor with alopecia areata. CDR3 amino acids: CAISIRGTGELFF. Here the CDR3 DNA reads TGTGCCATCTCAATCCGGGGGACCGGGGAGCTGTTTTTT.